This T cell receptor beta chain was identified during a study of cytomegalovirus exposure and HLA in healthy donors. PCR primers comprised 60 Vbeta and 13 Jbeta primers. Sequencing was performed with immunoSEQ multiplex PCR; in TCRdb, only in-frame clones are kept and a portion is missing. The table has some 170,000 clones, 80% seen once. Per the germline V gene, CDR1 is SGHTA and CDR2 is FQGTGA. The CDR3 contains 22 residues. Trimming shortened V by 6 bases and J by 0 bases, and 32 bases separated the two germline ends. In the case of this clone: Its target is unknown. Distinct nucleotide sequences in the sample also encode this CDR3.

Study outcomes and limitations: Reportedly, TCR beta sequences accurately predicted HLA-A and HLA-B alleles in most subjects.

This chain joins TRBV7-3 and TRBJ1-4; D gene uncertain. Sequencing was carried out using PBMCs. The source is a man younger than 30 in good health and CMV-seropositive. The CDR3 sequence is CASRPTPFHWSLVEATNEKLFF. CDR3 DNA sequence: TGTGCCAGCAGGCCTACCCCCTTTCATTGGTCCCTCGTAGAGGCAACTAATGAAAAACTGTTTTTT. The entire variable domain, with the rest obtained from reference TRBV7-3 and TRBJ1-4, is as follows: GAGVSQTPSNKVTEKGKYVELRCDPISGHTALYWYRQSLGQGPEFLIYFQGTGAADDSGLPNDRFFAVRPEGSVSTLKIQRTERGDSAVYLCASRPTPFHWSLVEATNEKLFFGSGTQLSVL.